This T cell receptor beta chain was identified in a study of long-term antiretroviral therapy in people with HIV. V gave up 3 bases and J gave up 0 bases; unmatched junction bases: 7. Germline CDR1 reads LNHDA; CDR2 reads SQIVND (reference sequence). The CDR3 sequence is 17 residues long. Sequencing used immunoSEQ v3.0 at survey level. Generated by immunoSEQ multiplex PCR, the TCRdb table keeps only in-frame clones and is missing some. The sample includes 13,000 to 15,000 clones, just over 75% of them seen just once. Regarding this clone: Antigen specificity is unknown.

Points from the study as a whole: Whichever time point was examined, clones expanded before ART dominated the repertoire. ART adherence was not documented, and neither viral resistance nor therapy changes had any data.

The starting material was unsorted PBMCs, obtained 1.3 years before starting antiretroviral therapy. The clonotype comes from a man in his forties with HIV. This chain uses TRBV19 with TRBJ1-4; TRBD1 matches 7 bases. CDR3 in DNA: TGTGCCAGTAGTATTCCAGGGGGAGGTGCAACTAATGAAAAACTGTTTTTT. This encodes CASSIPGGGATNEKLFF.